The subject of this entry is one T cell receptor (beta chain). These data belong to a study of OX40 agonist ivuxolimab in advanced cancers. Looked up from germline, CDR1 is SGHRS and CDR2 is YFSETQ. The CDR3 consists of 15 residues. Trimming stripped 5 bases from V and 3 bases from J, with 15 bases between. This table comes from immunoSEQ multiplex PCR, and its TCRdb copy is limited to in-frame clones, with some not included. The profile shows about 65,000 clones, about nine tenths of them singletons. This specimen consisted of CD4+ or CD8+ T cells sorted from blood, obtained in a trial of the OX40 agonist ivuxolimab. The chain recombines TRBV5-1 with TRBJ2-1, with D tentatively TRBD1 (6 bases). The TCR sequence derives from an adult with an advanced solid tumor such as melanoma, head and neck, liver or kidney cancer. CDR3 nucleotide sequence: TGCGCCAGCAGTCGGGGCCAACAGGGCTACAATGAGCAGTTCTTC. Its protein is CASSRGQQGYNEQFF.